The T cell receptor (beta chain) described here comes from a study of Graves' ophthalmopathy and Graves' hyperthyroidism. This clonotype was seen repeatedly, ten times or more. Amplification of the TCR beta CDR3 regions used RNA transcripts (as template). Following a first-round RT-PCR that used HTBI primers, a second-round multiplex PCR was carried out. Via MiXCR, TCRdb re-called the multiplex PCR reads, giving one row per CDR3 protein. Among more than 550,000 distinct CDR3 sequences listed, about 41% were seen once. CDR3 length: 13 amino acids. Germline V gives CDR1 ENHRY, CDR2 SYGVKD. Trimming took off 10 bases at V and 4 bases at J, with 17 bases between the two ends.

Material: peripheral blood. This receptor was obtained from an adult man with Graves' ophthalmopathy. V and J are TRBV10-3 and TRBJ2-7; D perhaps matches TRBD1 (6 bases). CDR3 DNA sequence: TGTGCCAGCAAATCCGGGACAAATTACGAGCAGTACTTC. This codes for CASKSGTNYEQYF.